The following is a T cell receptor (beta chain) sequence with its context. Its antigen remains unidentified. The record has no base qualities; no much larger clone is one base away. This sample stems from a study of vaccination effects on CD4 cells after COVID-19 (dated by TCRdb to 2021 to 2024). Notes on the research overall: Each participant received two doses of an mRNA SARS-CoV-2 vaccine, either BNT162b2 or mRNA-1273. SARS-CoV-2 spike-specific CD4+ TCR repertoires from before and after mRNA vaccination were compared in COVID-19 convalescent patients and in infection-naive vaccine recipients. A total of roughly 9 COVID-19 convalescent patients and a handful of SARS-CoV-2-naive healthy vaccine recipients were included in the full study. The Oncomine TCR Beta short-read assay on an Illumina iSeq 100 was used to sequence cultures from other donors in the study. Findings and caveats that apply to the study as a whole: Limitations of the study were the small number of convalescent patients and the absence of early post-infection timepoints. Clones induced by infection and clones induced by vaccination both contracted markedly at late timepoints after vaccination, which fits with T cell responses waning over time. In healthy vaccine recipients, vaccine-induced clones were almost all SARS-CoV-2 mono-reactive, with only 1 of 255 cross-reactive with common cold coronaviruses.

The ViraFEST assay stimulated PBMC with viral peptide pools and then used TCR sequencing to identify antigen-specific CD4+ T cell clonotypes by expansion. After approximately 11 days of culture, CD4+ T cells were isolated with the EasySep CD4+ T cell isolation kit. Negative nucleocapsid antibody results before and after vaccination confirmed that the healthy vaccine recipients had no prior SARS-CoV-2 infection. Some 2 million PBMC per well were cultured with about 9 ug/ml peptides in IMDM containing around 5.3% human AB serum, about 10 IU/ml IL-2 and gentamicin. Half of the culture medium was replaced with fresh IL-2-containing medium on days 3 and 7. Unless otherwise noted, each peptide stimulation condition was cultured in triplicate wells. Using Ficoll-Paque Plus gradient centrifugation, PBMC were separated from whole blood and then either used fresh or cryopreserved at -140C. Overlapping peptide pools spanned the spike proteins of SARS-CoV-2 and the common cold coronaviruses HCoV-NL63, HCoV-OC43 and HCoV-229E. The QIAamp micro DNA kit was used to extract genomic DNA from the cultured CD4+ T cells.

CDR1 and CDR2 were assigned from the germline V gene as KGHDR and SFDVKD. Germline trimming amounts to 4 bases on V and 0 bases on J, with 6 as the count of junction bases outside the gene matches. Taken from cysteine to phenylalanine, the CDR3 has 16 residues. The DNA shown is the 48-base CDR3, in frame from base 1. The method behind the library was the immunoSEQ multiplex PCR assay. DNA from the CD4+ T cells that had been cultured and isolated underwent TCR beta CDR3 sequencing. The study's own analysis went as follows. Non-productive TCR sequences were removed, reads were trimmed to the CDR3 region, and CDR3s of at least 7 amino acids were retained. Antigen-specific clonotypes were identified with the MANAFEST web app by comparing expansion in peptide wells against reference cultures. Positive clones required FDR<0.05 expansion versus reference and all other wells, odds ratio above 5, and frequency above 0.1% in two replicate wells. Cross-reactive clonotypes were defined as significantly expanded in SARS-CoV-2 spike wells and in at least one common cold coronavirus spike condition. CDR3 similarity was assessed by Levenshtein distance using the stringdist R package, and unrooted trees were constructed with ape in R 3.6.1. Sourced from immuneACCESS, this table was stored by TCRdb with only in-frame sequences that have V and J called. A share of the clones is absent; for the studies checked, an unresolved V gene accounts for under half, and the remainder has no known explanation. V, J and clone size reflect that table, while D and trimming were determined from the DNA. This sample is represented by 65,000 to 90,000 clones; under 80% of them were singletons. The ten largest clones capture roughly a tenth of the sample.

The material was CD4+ T cells from PBMCs cultured with SARS-CoV-2 spike peptides, obtained before COVID-19 vaccination. In light of the paper, this sample's cell subset or site label describes: SARS-CoV-2 spike overlapping peptide pool stimulation. The chain was built from TRBV24-1 and TRBJ2-3; 7 middle bases align to TRBD1. This sequence originates from a human donor who received a COVID-19 vaccine. The nucleotide sequence reads as follows: TGTGCCACCAGTGACCCGGGACAGACTAGCACAGATACGCAGTATTTT. The encoded protein is CATSDPGQTSTDTQYF.